The rows below give T cell receptor beta chains drawn from one sample of a study of B cell selection in AIRE deficiency. The data were produced by immunoSEQ multiplex PCR, yet TCRdb's version contains in-frame clones alone and is incomplete. Altogether 20,000 to 30,000 clones are present, about 95% being singletons, with the ten largest covering approximately 0.2%. Specimen: CD4+CD127+ conventional T cells sorted from PBMCs. The source is a human donor in good health. CDR3s include the opening cysteine and the closing phenylalanine or tryptophan. A D gene is named only where the DNA matches it firmly. Clone size is not always given. Where it is, it says once, few, many or a class for expanded clones.

>NA|NA|TRBJ2-5|TRBV7-2
TGTGCCAGCAGCTCCCGGGACCGCAGGGAGACCCAGTACTTC
CASSSRDRRETQYF
>TRBD1|NA|TRBJ1-2|TRBV6-5
TGTGCCAGCAGTCCGACAGGGGGAGCTAACTATGGCTACACCTTC
CASSPTGGANYGYTF
>NA|NA|TRBJ1-5|TRBV27
TGTGCCAGCAGTTTATCGCTCCCTGGCCTGAGCAATCAGCCCCAGCATTTT
CASSLSLPGLSNQPQHF
>TRBD1|once|TRBJ1-2|TRBV7-9
TGTGCCAGCAGCGTTCGACAGGGGAACTATGGCTACACCTTC
CASSVRQGNYGYTF
>NA|once|TRBJ1-4|TRBV7-8
TGTGCCAGCACCCCCAGGGAGGGGAAGAATGAAAAACTGTTTTTT
CASTPREGKNEKLFF
>NA|few|TRBJ1-1|TRBV5-1
TGCGCCAGCAGGTTTCGGACAGCGTTAGACACTGAAGCTTTCTTT
CASRFRTALDTEAFF
>TRBD2|once|TRBJ2-7|TRBV7-2
TGTGCCAGCAGCTTAGGACTAGCGGGATCCTCCTACGAGCAGTACTTC
CASSLGLAGSSYEQYF
>TRBD2|NA|TRBJ2-5|TRBV28
TGTGCCAGCAGTCCGTGGACTAGCGGCCAAGAGACCCAGTACTTC
CASSPWTSGQETQYF
>NA|NA|TRBJ1-2|TRBV27
TGTGCCAGCAGCCCCTACGGACAAGACTATGGCTACACCTTC
CASSPYGQDYGYTF
>NA|NA|TRBJ2-1|TRBV10-1
TGCGCCAGCAGTGGGGGCGGACACAATGAGCAGTTCTTC
CASSGGGHNEQFF
>NA|NA|TRBJ1-1|TRBV11-2
TGTGCCAGCAGCTCAGGCGGGGGGGCTTTGAACACTGAAGCTTTCTTT
CASSSGGGALNTEAFF
>NA|once|TRBJ1-5|TRBV2
TGTGCCTCTACCTGGGGGCGCAATCAGCCCCAGCATTTT
CASTWGRNQPQHF
>NA|NA|TRBJ1-2|TRBV6-5
TGTGCCAGCAGTAATCGTCTCGCTAACTATGGCTACACCTTC
CASSNRLANYGYTF
>TRBD2|NA|TRBJ2-1|TRBV7-3
TGTGCCAGCAGCTTAAGGACTAGCGGCGTCAATGAGCAGTTCTTC
CASSLRTSGVNEQFF
>NA|NA|TRBJ2-7|TRBV7-9
TGTGCCAGCAGCCCGGACACCTACGAGCAGTACTTC
CASSPDTYEQYF
>NA|NA|TRBJ1-2|TRBV28
TGTGCCAGCAGAGAGGTTGACTATGGCTACACCTTC
CASREVDYGYTF
>TRBD1|NA|TRBJ1-2|TRBV5-1
TGCGCCAGCAGGTCCGGGACAGCCTCCTATGGCTACACCTTC
CASRSGTASYGYTF
>NA|NA|TRBJ1-4|TRBV6-1
TGTGCCAGCATCCGGAGGGGACCCTATGCTGAAAAACTGTTTTTT
CASIRRGPYAEKLFF
>TRBD2|few|TRBJ2-3|TRBV9
TGTGCCAGCAGCACTGGGACTAGCGGGAGAGGTCTGGATACGCAGTATTTT
CASSTGTSGRGLDTQYF
>NA|NA|TRBJ1-2|TRBV6-6
TGTGCCAGCTACCAGCAGAAACACTATGGCTACACCTTC
CASYQQKHYGYTF
>NA|NA|TRBJ2-1|TRBV18
TGTGCCAGCTCTCCTCGAGGGTTGGGGGCCTACAATGAGCAGTTCTTC
CASSPRGLGAYNEQFF
>NA|NA|TRBJ2-7|TRBV5-6
TGTGCCAGCAGCCTGGGACCGAAAGCCTACGAGCAGTACTTC
CASSLGPKAYEQYF
>TRBD1|NA|TRBJ2-2|TRBV5-1
TGCGCCAGCAGCTTGGGGGTAGGGGGCATCGGCGGGGAGCTGTTTTTT
CASSLGVGGIGGELFF
>NA|NA|TRBJ2-5|TRBV18
TGTGCCAGCTCACATGGGAGGAGGGAACAAGAGACCCAGTACTTC
CASSHGRREQETQYF
>TRBD2|NA|TRBJ2-3|TRBV29-1
TGCAGCGCCGCCCTGGGGGTACTAGCGGGCCCAGATACGCAGTATTTT
CSAALGVLAGPDTQYF
>NA|NA|TRBJ1-2|TRBV7-2
TGTGCCAGCAGCTTAGAATGGCTAGGTGGCTACACCTTC
CASSLEWLGGYTF
>NA|NA|TRBJ1-2|TRBV6-1
TGTGCCAGCAGTGAGGGTCGAGGAAACTATGGCTACACCTTC
CASSEGRGNYGYTF
>TRBD1|NA|TRBJ1-6|TRBV28
TGTGCCAGCAGGCCCGGGACAGGCTATTCACCCCTCCACTTT
CASRPGTGYSPLHF
>TRBD1|once|TRBJ1-1|TRBV7-9
TGTGCCAGCAGCTTAGGACAGGGGGCGAACACTGAAGCTTTCTTT
CASSLGQGANTEAFF
>NA|NA|TRBJ2-7|TRBV5-1
TGCGCCAGCAGCCAGACCTGGGAGCAGTACTTC
CASSQTWEQYF
>NA|NA|TRBJ2-1|TRBV20-1
TGCAGTGCTCTCTCCCGCAATGAGCAGTTCTTC
CSALSRNEQFF
>TRBD1|NA|TRBJ2-2|TRBV10-1
TGCGCCAGCAGTGAGTGGCAGGGGGCCGGGGAGCTGTTTTTT
CASSEWQGAGELFF
>NA|NA|TRBJ2-1|TRBV27
TGTGCCAGCAGCCGGGACACCTACAATGAGCAGTTCTTC
CASSRDTYNEQFF